This TCR beta chain appears in the sequencing data of a study of blood T cells in healthy people across ages. This clonotype has more than one count but fewer than ten. Through a sample-barcoded 5' primer and a J-beta primer mix, a second PCR was run for about 6 to 11 cycles. TCRdb re-derived calls from the 5' RACE reads in MiXCR, one entry per CDR3 protein. Among about 680,000 distinct CDR3 sequences listed, around 49% were seen once. The receptor's source is a woman aged 55-69 years in good health. Input material: blood.

The CDR3 DNA reads as TGCGCCAGCAGCCAAGCGGTGCTAGCGGGAGTGAGGGATACGCAGTATTTT. This gives the protein CASSQAVLAGVRDTQYF. The V and J genes are TRBV4-3 and TRBJ2-3; 10 nucleotides agree with TRBD2. Germline V CDR1 and CDR2: LGHNA, YSLEER. There are 17 residues in the CDR3. Trimming took 1 base from V and 6 from J; bases not matched to a gene: 10.